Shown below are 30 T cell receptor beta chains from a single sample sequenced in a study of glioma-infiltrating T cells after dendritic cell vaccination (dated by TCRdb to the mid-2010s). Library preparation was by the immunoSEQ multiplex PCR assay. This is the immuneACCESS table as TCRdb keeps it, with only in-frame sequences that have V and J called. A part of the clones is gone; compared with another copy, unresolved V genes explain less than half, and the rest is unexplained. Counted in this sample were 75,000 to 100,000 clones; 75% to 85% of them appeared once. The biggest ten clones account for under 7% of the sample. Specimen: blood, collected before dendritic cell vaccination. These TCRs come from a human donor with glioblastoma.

In DNA form, the CDR3 reads TGTGCCAGCAGCCGAGGACAGGGAATGACGCAGTATTTT. Residues: CASSRGQGMTQYF. This sequence joins TRBV7-3 and TRBJ2-3; TRBD1 aligns across 8 bases. Losses at the gene ends were 5 bases for V and 9 bases for J; bases not matched to a gene: 7. Germline CDR1 and CDR2: SGHTA and FQGTGA. This CDR3 is built from 13 residues.

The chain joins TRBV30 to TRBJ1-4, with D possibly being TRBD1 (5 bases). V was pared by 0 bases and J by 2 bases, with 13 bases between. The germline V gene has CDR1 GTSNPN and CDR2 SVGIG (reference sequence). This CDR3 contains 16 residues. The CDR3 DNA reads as TGTGCCTGGAGTGTTATCTGGGAGGGGACTAATGAAAAACTGTTTTTT. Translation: CAWSVIWEGTNEKLFF.

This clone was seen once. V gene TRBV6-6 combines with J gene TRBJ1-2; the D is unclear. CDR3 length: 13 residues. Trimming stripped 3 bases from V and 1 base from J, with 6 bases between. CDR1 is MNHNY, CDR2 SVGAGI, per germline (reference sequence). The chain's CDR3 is CASSYTDNYGYTF. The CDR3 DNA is TGTGCCAGCAGTTATACAGATAACTATGGCTACACCTTC.

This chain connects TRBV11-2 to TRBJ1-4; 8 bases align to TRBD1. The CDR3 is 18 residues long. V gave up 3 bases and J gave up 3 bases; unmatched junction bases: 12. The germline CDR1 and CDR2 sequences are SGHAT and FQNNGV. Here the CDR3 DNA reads TGTGCCAGCAGCTTGACCCGGGACAGGAGATACTCTAATGAAAAACTGTTTTTT. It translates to CASSLTRDRRYSNEKLFF. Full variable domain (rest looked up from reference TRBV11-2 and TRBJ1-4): EAGVAQSPRYKIIEKRQSVAFWCNPISGHATLYWYQQILGQGPKLLIQFQNNGVVDDSQLPKDRFSAERLKGVDSTLKIQPAKLEDSAVYLCASSLTRDRRYSNEKLFFGSGTQLSVL.

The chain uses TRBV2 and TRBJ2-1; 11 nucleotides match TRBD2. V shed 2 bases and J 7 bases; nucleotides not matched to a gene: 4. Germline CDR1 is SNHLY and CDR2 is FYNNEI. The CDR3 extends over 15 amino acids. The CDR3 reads CASSETSGSGNEQFF. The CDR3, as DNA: TGTGCCAGCAGTGAAACTAGCGGGAGCGGAAATGAGCAGTTCTTC.

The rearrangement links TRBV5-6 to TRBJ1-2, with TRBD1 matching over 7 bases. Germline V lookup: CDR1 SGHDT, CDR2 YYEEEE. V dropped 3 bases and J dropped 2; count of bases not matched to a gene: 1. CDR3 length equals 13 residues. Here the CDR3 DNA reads TGTGCCAGCAGCTCGGGACAGAACTATGGCTACACCTTC. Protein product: CASSSGQNYGYTF.

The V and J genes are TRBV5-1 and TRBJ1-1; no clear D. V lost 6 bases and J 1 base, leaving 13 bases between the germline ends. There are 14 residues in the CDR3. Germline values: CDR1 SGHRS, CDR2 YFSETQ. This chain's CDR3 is CASMGGSWNTEAFF. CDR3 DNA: TGCGCCAGCATGGGAGGGAGTTGGAACACTGAAGCTTTCTTT.

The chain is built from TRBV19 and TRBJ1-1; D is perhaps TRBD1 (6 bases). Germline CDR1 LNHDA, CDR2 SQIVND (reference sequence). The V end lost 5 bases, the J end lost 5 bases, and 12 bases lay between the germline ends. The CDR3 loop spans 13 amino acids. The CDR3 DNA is TGTGCCAGTAGTGGTTGGGGGCGAACTGAAGCTTTCTTT. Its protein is CASSGWGRTEAFF.

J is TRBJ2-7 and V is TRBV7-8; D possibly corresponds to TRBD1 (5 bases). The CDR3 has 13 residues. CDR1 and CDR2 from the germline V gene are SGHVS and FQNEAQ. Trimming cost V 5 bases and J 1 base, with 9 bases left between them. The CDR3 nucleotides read TGTGCCAGCAGCCGCCGGACATCCTACGAGCAGTACTTC. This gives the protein CASSRRTSYEQYF. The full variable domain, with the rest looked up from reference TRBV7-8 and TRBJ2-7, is GAGVSQSPRYKVAKRGQDVALRCDPISGHVSLFWYQQALGQGPEFLTYFQNEAQLDKSGLPSDRFFAERPEGSVSTLKIQRTQQEDSAVYLCASSRRTSYEQYFGPGTRLTVT.

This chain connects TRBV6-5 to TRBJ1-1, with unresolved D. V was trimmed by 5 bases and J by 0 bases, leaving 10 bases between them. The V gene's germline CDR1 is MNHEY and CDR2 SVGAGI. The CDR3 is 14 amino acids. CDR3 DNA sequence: TGTGCCAGCAGTAACCGGGGTATGAACACTGAAGCTTTCTTT. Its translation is CASSNRGMNTEAFF.

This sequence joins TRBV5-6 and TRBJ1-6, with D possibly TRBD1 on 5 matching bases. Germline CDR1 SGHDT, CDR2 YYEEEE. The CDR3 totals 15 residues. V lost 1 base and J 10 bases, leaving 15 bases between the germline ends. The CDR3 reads CASSLRQGLYSPLHF. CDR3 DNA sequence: TGTGCCAGCAGCTTGAGGCAGGGTTTATACTCACCCCTCCACTTT.

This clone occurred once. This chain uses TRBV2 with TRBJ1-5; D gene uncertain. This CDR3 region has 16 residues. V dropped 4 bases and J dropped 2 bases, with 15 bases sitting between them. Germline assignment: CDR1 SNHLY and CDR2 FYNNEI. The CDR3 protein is CASSGGLIGGNQPQHF. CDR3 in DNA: TGTGCCAGCAGTGGAGGACTCATAGGAGGCAATCAGCCCCAGCATTTT.

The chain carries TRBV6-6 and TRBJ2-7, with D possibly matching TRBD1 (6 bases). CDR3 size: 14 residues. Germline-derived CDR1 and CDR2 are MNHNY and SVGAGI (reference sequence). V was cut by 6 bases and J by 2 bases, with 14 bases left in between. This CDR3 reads CASSGQLDPYEQYF. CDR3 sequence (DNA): TGTGCCAGCAGCGGACAGTTAGACCCCTACGAGCAGTACTTC.

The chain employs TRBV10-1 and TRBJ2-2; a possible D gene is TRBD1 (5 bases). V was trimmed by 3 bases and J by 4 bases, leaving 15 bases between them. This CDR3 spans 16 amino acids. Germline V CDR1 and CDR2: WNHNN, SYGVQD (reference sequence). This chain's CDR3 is CASSDSGQGFTGELFF. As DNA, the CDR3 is TGCGCCAGCAGTGATTCCGGTCAGGGTTTCACCGGGGAGCTGTTTTTT.

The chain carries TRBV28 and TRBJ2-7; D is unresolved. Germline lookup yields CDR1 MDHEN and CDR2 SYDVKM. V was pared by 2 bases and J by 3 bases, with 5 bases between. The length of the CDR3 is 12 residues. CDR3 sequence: CASSLLSYEQYF. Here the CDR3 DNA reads TGTGCCAGCAGTTTACTGAGCTACGAGCAGTACTTC.

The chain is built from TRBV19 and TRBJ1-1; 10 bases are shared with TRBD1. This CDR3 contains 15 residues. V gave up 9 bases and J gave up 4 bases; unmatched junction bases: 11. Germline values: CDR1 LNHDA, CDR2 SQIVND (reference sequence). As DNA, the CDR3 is TGTGCCAGCCGGCCCGGACAGGGGGTTGTCACTGAAGCTTTCTTT. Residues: CASRPGQGVVTEAFF.

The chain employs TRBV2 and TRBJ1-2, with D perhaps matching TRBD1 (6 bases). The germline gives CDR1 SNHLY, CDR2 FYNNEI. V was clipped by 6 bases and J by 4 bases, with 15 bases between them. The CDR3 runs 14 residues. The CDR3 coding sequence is TGTGCCAGCAGGCTGCGTACAGGGTTCTATGGCTACACCTTC. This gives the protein CASRLRTGFYGYTF.

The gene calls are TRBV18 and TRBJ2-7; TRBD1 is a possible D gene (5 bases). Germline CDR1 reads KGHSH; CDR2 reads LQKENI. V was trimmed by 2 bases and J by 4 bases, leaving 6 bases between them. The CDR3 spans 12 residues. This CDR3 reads CASSPTGYEQYF. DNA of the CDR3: TGTGCCAGCTCACCAACAGGATACGAGCAGTACTTC. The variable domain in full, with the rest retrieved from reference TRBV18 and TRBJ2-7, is NAGVMQNPRHLVRRRGQEARLRCSPMKGHSHVYWYRQLPEEGLKFMVYLQKENIIDESGMPKERFSAEFPKEGPSILRIQQVVRGDSAAYFCASSPTGYEQYFGPGTRLTVT.

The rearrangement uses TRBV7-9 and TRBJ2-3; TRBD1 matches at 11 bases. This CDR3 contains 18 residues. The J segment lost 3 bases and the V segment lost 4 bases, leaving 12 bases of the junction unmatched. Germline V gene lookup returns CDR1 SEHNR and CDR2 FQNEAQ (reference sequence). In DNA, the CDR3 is TGTGCCAGCAGCTACTCGCCCCGGGACAGGGGGATGACAGATACGCAGTATTTT. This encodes CASSYSPRDRGMTDTQYF. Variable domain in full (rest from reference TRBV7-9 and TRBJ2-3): DTGVSQNPRHKITKRGQNVTFRCDPISEHNRLYWYRQTLGQGPEFLTYFQNEAQLEKSRLLSDRFSAERPKGSFSTLEIQRTEQGDSAMYLCASSYSPRDRGMTDTQYFGPGTRLTVL.

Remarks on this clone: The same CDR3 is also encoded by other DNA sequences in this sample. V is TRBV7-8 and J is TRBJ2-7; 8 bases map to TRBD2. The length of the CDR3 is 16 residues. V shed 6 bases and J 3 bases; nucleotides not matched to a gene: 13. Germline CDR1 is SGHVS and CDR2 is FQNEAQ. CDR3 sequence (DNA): TGTGCCAGCAGGCGAGGATTTAGCGGGAAAATCTACGAGCAGTACTTC. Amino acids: CASRRGFSGKIYEQYF.

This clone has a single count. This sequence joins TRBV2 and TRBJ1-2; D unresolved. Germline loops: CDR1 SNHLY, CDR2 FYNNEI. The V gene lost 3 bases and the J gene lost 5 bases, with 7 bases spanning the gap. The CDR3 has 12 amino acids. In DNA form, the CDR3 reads TGTGCCAGCAGTGACAGTTTTTATGGCTACACCTTC. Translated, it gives CASSDSFYGYTF.

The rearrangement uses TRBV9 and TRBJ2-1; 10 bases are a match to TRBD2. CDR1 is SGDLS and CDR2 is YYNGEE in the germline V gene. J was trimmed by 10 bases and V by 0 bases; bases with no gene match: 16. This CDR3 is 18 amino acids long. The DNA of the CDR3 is TGTGCCAGCAGCGTAGGCTCCCTAGCGGGAGCCCCGGGGTACGAGCAGTTCTTC. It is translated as CASSVGSLAGAPGYEQFF.

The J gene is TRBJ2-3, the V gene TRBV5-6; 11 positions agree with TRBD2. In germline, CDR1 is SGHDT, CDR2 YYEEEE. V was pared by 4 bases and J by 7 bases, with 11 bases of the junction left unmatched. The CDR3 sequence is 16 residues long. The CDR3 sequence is CASSPRLAGRWNTQYF. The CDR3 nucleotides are TGTGCCAGCAGCCCCCGACTAGCGGGAAGGTGGAATACGCAGTATTTT.

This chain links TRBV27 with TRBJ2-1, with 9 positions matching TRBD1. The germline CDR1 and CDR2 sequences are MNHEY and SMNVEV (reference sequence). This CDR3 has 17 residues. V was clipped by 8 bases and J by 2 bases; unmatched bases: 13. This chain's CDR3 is CASGNFTGTGTYNEQFF. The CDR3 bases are TGTGCCAGCGGAAACTTTACCGGGACAGGGACCTACAATGAGCAGTTCTTC.

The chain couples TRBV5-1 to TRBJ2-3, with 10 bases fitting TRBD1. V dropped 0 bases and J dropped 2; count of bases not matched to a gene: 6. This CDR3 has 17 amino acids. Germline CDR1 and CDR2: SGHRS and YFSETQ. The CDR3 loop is CASSLGQGARDTDTQYF. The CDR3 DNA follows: TGCGCCAGCAGCTTGGGACAGGGGGCCAGGGACACAGATACGCAGTATTTT.

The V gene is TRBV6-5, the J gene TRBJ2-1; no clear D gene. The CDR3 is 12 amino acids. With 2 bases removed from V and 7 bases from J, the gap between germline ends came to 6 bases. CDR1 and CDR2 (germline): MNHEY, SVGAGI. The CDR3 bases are TGTGCCAGCAGTTACGGCGGAAATGAGCAGTTCTTC. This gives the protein CASSYGGNEQFF.

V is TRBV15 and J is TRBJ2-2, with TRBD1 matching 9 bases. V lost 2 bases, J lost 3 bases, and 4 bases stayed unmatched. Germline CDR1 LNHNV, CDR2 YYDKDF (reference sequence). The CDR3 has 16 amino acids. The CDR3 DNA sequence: TGTGCCACCAGCAGAACAGGGGGCGCATACACCGGGGAGCTGTTTTTT. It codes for CATSRTGGAYTGELFF.

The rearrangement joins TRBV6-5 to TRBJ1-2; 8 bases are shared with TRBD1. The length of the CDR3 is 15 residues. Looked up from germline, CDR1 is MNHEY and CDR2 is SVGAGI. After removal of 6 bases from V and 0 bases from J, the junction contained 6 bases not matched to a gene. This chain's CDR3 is CASSWTGNSNYGYTF. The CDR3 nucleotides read TGTGCCAGCAGCTGGACAGGGAACTCTAACTATGGCTACACCTTC.

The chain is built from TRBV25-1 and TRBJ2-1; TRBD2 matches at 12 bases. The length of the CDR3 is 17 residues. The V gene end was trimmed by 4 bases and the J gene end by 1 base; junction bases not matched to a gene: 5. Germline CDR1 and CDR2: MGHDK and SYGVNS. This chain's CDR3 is CASSVQTSGSSYNEQFF. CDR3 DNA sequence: TGTGCCAGCAGTGTTCAGACTAGCGGGAGTTCCTACAATGAGCAGTTCTTC.

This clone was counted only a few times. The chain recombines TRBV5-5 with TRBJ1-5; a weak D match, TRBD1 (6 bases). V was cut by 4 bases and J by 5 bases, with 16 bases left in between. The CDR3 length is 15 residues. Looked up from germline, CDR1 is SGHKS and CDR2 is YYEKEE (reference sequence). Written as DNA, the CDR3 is TGTGCCAGCAGCGAGGGTGGACAGTACTATCAGCCCCAGCATTTT. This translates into CASSEGGQYYQPQHF.